This entry describes one T cell receptor beta chain. Profiling relied on immunoSEQ multiplex PCR, and the TCRdb table lists in-frame clones only, not all of them. The data show around 63,000 clones, 80% to 90% seen once. This CDR3 spans 12 amino acids. J lost 3 bases, V lost 7 bases, and 4 bases had no gene match. Germline CDR1 SQVTM, CDR2 ANQGSEA. The sample belongs to a study of OX40 agonist ivuxolimab in advanced cancers. Overall study: Patients achieving partial responses numbered three: one hepatocellular carcinoma case and two cutaneous melanoma cases.

This TCR was sampled from an adult with an advanced solid tumor such as melanoma, head and neck, liver or kidney cancer. The sample was CD4+ or CD8+ T cells sorted from blood, taken in a trial of the OX40 agonist ivuxolimab. This chain links TRBV29-1 with TRBJ2-5, with 8 bases identical to TRBD1. The CDR3 nucleotides are TGCAGCGCTTTGACAGGGGAAGAGACCCAGTACTTC. It yields the protein CSALTGEETQYF.